Listed here are 13 T cell receptor beta chains from one sample, sequenced in a study of T cells in narcolepsy. Sequencing used immunoSEQ multiplex PCR; TCRdb keeps in-frame clones, though not all of them. The sample yields around 31,000 clones, just under 80% seen once. Sequences were obtained from CD45RA- memory CD4+ T cells from PBMCs. These receptors came from a human donor with narcolepsy.

This chain uses TRBV10-3 with TRBJ1-5; D is possibly TRBD1 (5 bases). V was cut by 10 bases and J by 0 bases, with 19 bases left in between. Germline V lookup: CDR1 ENHRY, CDR2 SYGVKD. The CDR3 runs to 16 residues. The CDR3 region has the DNA TGTGCCAGCTCACCTGGGGACGGAATTAGCAATCAGCCCCAGCATTTT. Protein product: CASSPGDGISNQPQHF.

The CDR3 loop is CASSRLLTKLNEQFF. The DNA for the CDR3 is TGTGCCAGCAGTCGTTTGCTGACTAAGCTGAATGAGCAGTTCTTC. The chain is built from TRBV27 and TRBJ2-1, with a weak D call TRBD2 (5 bases). The V gene lost 5 bases and the J gene lost 7 bases, with 18 bases spanning the gap. CDR1 is MNHEY, CDR2 SMNVEV, per germline (reference sequence). This CDR3 comprises 15 residues.

The chain uses TRBV5-1 and TRBJ1-3; D possibly corresponds to TRBD1 (5 bases). The V end lost 0 bases, the J end lost 4 bases, and 14 bases lay between the germline ends. This CDR3 contains 16 residues. Per the germline V gene, CDR1 is SGHRS and CDR2 is YFSETQ. The CDR3: CASSLGDRGVGNTIYF. The CDR3 region has the DNA TGCGCCAGCAGCTTGGGGGATAGAGGGGTCGGAAACACCATATATTTT.

V gene TRBV5-1 combines with J gene TRBJ1-2; maybe TRBD1 (5 bases). V dropped 2 bases and J dropped 2 bases, with 13 bases sitting between them. The CDR3 length is 15 residues. Germline values: CDR1 SGHRS, CDR2 YFSETQ. CDR3 protein: CASSFQGSVNYGYTF. Here the CDR3 DNA reads TGCGCCAGCAGCTTTCAGGGATCGGTCAACTATGGCTACACCTTC.

V and J are TRBV25-1 and TRBJ2-7; perhaps TRBD2 as D (5 bases). CDR3 length equals 13 residues. V was trimmed by 6 bases and J by 0 bases, leaving 9 bases between them. Germline lookup yields CDR1 MGHDK and CDR2 SYGVNS. The CDR3 DNA is TGTGCCAGCAGGGGAGAGAGCTCCTACGAGCAGTACTTC. Translation gives CASRGESSYEQYF.

CDR3 residues: CASSEGTSGGIRQFF. The CDR3 region has the DNA TGTGCCAGCAGTGAAGGGACTAGCGGGGGGATCAGACAGTTTTTT. The chain carries TRBV6-1 and TRBJ2-2, with TRBD2 matching over 14 bases. CDR3 length equals 15 residues. The germline gives CDR1 MNHNS, CDR2 SASEGT. The J segment lost 16 bases and the V segment lost 1 base, leaving 8 bases of the junction unmatched.

V and J are TRBV10-3 and TRBJ2-2; the D gene is possibly TRBD2 (5 bases). The CDR3 contains 14 residues. CDR1 is ENHRY, CDR2 SYGVKD, per germline. Trimming took off 4 bases at V and 5 bases at J, with 11 bases between the two ends. CDR3 bases: TGTGCCATCAGTGGGACTGAAAGAACCGGGGAGCTGTTTTTT. Translated, it gives CAISGTERTGELFF.

This clone was seen just once. This chain uses TRBV6-5 with TRBJ1-2, with 8 bases fitting TRBD1. The CDR3 is 15 residues long. Germline V gene lookup returns CDR1 MNHEY and CDR2 SVGAGI. Trimming took 8 bases from V and 8 from J; bases not matched to a gene: 16. The CDR3 DNA reads TGTGCCAGCTATCCCTCGTCAGGGGGCGGGAGGGGCTACACCTTC. It codes for CASYPSSGGGRGYTF.

Comment on this clone: Other DNA sequences in the sample encode the same CDR3. J is TRBJ1-2 and V is TRBV29-1, with 9 bases aligning to TRBD1. The germline V gene has CDR1 SQVTM and CDR2 ANQGSEA. V shed 7 bases and J 8 bases; nucleotides not matched to a gene: 11. The CDR3 runs to 13 residues. The CDR3 here is CSAGETGGRGYTF. CDR3 bases: TGCAGCGCCGGTGAGACAGGGGGGCGGGGCTACACCTTC.

The rearrangement uses TRBV6-1 and TRBJ2-2; D gene uncertain. Germline-derived CDR1 and CDR2 are MNHNS and SASEGT. The CDR3 covers 14 residues. V dropped 6 bases and J dropped 5 bases, with 13 bases sitting between them. This chain's CDR3 is CASRGSPRTGELFF. The CDR3 DNA sequence: TGTGCCAGCAGGGGGTCCCCGAGGACCGGGGAGCTGTTTTTT.

J is TRBJ1-5 and V is TRBV6-1; D gene uncertain. This CDR3 spans 13 amino acids. V was shortened by 4 bases and J by 5 bases, with 9 bases between the two germline ends. Per germline, CDR1 MNHNS and CDR2 SASEGT. CDR3 nucleotides: TGTGCCAGCAGTGCACAGCAAGATCAGCCCCAGCATTTT. It encodes CASSAQQDQPQHF.

The V call is TRBV28, the J call TRBJ1-2; no definite D call. With 10 bases removed from V and 8 bases from J, the gap between germline ends came to 20 bases. The CDR3 covers 13 residues. Looked up from germline, CDR1 is MDHEN and CDR2 is SYDVKM. In nucleotides, the CDR3 is TGTGCCATCGATGGGGTGGGTGCAGGCGGCTACACCTTC. The encoded protein is CAIDGVGAGGYTF.

This clone was recorded once. The chain combines TRBV10-1 with TRBJ1-1, with unresolved D. With 4 bases removed from V and 4 bases from J, the gap between germline ends came to 13 bases. The CDR3 extends over 14 amino acids. The V gene's germline CDR1 is WNHNN and CDR2 SYGVQD (reference sequence). CDR3: CASSASIEPTEAFF. The CDR3 DNA follows: TGCGCCAGCAGTGCATCCATAGAACCCACTGAAGCTTTCTTT.